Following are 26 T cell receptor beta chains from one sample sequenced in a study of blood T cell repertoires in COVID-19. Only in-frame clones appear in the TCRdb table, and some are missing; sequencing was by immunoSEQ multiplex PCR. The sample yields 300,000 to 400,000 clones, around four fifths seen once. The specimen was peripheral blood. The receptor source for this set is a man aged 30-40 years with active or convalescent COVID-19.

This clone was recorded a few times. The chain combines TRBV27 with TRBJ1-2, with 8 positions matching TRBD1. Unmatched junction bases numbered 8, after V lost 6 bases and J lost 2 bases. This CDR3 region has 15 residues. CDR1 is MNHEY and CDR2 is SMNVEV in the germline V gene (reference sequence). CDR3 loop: CASRTLGQENYGYTF. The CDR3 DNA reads TGTGCCAGCAGAACCTTGGGACAGGAGAACTATGGCTACACCTTC.

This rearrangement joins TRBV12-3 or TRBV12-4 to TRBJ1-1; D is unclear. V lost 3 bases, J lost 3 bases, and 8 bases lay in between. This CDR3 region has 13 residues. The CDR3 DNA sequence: TGTGCCAGCAGTTTGGAGGTAGACACTGAAGCTTTCTTT. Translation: CASSLEVDTEAFF.

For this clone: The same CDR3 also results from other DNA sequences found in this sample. CDR3: CASSLEQQETQYF. CDR3 DNA: TGTGCCAGCAGTTTAGAACAGCAAGAGACCCAGTACTTC. V is TRBV28 and J is TRBJ2-5; D is unresolved. V was cut by 2 bases and J by 2 bases, with 6 bases left in between. This CDR3 is built from 13 residues. The germline gives CDR1 MDHEN, CDR2 SYDVKM.

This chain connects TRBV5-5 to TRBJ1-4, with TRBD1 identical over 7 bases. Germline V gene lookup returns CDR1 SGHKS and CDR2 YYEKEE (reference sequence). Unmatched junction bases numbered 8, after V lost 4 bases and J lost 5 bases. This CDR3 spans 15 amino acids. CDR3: CASSPRDSPNEKLFF. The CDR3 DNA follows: TGTGCCAGCAGCCCGCGGGACAGCCCAAATGAAAAACTGTTTTTT.

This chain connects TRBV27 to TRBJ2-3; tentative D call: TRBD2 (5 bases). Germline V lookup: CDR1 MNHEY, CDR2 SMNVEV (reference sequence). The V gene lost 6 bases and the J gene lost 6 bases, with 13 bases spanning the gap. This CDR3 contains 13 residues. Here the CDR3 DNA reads TGTGCCAGCAGATCAACTAGACCCGATACGCAGTATTTT. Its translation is CASRSTRPDTQYF.

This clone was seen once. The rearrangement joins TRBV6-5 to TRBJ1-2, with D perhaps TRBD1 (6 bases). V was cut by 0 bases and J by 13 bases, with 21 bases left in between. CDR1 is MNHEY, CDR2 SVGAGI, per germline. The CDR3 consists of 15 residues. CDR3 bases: TGTGCCAGCAGTTACTCCCAAGATGTACAGGGCGCATTCACCTTC. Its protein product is CASSYSQDVQGAFTF.

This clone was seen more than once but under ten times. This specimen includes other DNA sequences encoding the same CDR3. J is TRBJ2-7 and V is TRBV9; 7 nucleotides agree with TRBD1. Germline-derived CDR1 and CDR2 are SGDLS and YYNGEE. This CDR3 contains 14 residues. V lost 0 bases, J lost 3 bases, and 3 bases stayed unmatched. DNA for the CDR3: TGTGCCAGCAGCGTAGAGGGACAGAGCTACGAGCAGTACTTC. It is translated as CASSVEGQSYEQYF.

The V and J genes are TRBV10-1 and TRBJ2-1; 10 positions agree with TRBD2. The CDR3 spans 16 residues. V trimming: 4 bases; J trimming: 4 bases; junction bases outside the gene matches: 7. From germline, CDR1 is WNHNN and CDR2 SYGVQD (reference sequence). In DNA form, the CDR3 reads TGCGCCAGCAGTGGTATAGCGGGGGGCCTTTACAATGAGCAGTTCTTC. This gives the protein CASSGIAGGLYNEQFF.

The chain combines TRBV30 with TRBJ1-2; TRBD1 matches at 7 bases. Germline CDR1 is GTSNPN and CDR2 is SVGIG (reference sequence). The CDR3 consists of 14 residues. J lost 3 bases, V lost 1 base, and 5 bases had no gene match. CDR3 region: CAWSGQGQHYGYTF. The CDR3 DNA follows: TGTGCCTGGAGTGGACAGGGCCAACACTATGGCTACACCTTC.

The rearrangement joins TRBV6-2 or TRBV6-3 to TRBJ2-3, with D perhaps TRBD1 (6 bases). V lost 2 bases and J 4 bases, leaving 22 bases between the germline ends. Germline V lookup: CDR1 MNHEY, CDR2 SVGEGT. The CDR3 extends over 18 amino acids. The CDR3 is CASSYRQGTPWRADTQYF. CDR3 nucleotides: TGTGCCAGCAGTTACAGGCAGGGGACACCATGGCGGGCAGATACGCAGTATTTT.

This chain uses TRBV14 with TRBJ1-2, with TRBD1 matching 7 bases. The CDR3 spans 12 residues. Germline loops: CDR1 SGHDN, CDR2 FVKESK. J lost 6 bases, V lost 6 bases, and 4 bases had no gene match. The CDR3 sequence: CASSKQGNGYTF. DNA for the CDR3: TGTGCCAGCAGTAAACAGGGGAATGGCTACACCTTC.

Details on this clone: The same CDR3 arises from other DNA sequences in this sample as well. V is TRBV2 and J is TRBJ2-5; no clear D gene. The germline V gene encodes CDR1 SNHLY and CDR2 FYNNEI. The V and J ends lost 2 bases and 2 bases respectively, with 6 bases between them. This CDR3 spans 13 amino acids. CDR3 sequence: CASSELTQETQYF. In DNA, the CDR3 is TGTGCCAGCAGTGAACTCACACAAGAGACCCAGTACTTC.

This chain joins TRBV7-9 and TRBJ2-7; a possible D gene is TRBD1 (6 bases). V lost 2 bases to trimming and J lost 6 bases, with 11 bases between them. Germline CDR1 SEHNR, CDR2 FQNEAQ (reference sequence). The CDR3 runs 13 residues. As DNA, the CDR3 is TGTGCCAGCAGCTTAACAGGGTTCGGCGAGCAGTACTTC. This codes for CASSLTGFGEQYF.

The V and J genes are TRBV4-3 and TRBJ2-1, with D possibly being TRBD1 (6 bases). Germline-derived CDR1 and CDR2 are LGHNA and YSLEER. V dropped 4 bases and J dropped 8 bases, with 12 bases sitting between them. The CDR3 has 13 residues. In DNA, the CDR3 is TGCGCCAGCAGCCGGGGGCGGTTTGATGAGCAGTTCTTC. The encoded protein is CASSRGRFDEQFF.

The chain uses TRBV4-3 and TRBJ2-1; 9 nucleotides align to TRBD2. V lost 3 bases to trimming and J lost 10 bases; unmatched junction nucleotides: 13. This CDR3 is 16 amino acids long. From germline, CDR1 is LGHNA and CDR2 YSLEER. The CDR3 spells CASSHSWVISGGEQFF. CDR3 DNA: TGCGCCAGCAGCCATTCTTGGGTGATCAGCGGGGGGGAGCAGTTCTTC.

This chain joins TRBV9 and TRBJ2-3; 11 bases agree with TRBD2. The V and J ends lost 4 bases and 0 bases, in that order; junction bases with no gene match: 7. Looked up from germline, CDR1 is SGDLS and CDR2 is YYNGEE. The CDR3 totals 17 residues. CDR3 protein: CASSLTSGDYSTDTQYF. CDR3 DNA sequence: TGTGCCAGCAGCTTGACTAGCGGGGACTATAGCACAGATACGCAGTATTTT.

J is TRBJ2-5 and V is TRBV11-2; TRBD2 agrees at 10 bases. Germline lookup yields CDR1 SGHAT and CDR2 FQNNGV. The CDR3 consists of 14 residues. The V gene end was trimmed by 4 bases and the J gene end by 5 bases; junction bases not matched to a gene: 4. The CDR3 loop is CASSSRTSGETQYF. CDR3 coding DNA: TGTGCCAGCAGCTCGAGGACTAGCGGTGAGACCCAGTACTTC.

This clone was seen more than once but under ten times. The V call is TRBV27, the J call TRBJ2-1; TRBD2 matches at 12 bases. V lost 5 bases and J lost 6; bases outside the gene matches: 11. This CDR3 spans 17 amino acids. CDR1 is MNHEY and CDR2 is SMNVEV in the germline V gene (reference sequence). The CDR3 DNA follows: TGTGCCAGCAGTCCGATCCTAGCGGGAGGGCTAGGCAATGAGCAGTTCTTC. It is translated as CASSPILAGGLGNEQFF.

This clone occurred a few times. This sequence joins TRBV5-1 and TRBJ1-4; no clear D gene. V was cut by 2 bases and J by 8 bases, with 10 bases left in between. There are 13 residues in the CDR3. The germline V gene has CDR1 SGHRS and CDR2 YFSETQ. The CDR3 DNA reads TGCGCCAGCAGCTTCGAGAGCGGAGAAAAACTGTTTTTT. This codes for CASSFESGEKLFF.

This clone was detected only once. The CDR3 coding sequence is TGTGCCAGCAGCTTAGCGCGTGCGGCGGGGGCCAGCACAGATACGCAGTATTTT. Translating gives CASSLARAAGASTDTQYF. This chain connects TRBV7-9 to TRBJ2-3; D is perhaps TRBD2 (7 bases). There are 18 residues in the CDR3. CDR1 and CDR2 from the germline V gene are SEHNR and FQNEAQ (reference sequence). The V and J ends lost 0 bases and 0 bases respectively, with 16 bases between them.

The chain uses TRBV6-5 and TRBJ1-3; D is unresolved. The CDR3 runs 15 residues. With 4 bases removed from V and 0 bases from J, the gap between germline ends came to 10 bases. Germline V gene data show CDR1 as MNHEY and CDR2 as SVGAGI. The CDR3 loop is CASSSPRSSGNTIYF. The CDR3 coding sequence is TGTGCCAGCAGTTCCCCCCGGAGCTCTGGAAACACCATATATTTT.

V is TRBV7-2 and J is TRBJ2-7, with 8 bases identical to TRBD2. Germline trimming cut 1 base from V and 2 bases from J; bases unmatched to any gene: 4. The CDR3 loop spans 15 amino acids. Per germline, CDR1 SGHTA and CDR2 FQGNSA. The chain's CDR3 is CASSLDTSGAYEQYF. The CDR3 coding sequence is TGTGCCAGCAGCTTAGACACTAGCGGCGCCTACGAGCAGTACTTC.

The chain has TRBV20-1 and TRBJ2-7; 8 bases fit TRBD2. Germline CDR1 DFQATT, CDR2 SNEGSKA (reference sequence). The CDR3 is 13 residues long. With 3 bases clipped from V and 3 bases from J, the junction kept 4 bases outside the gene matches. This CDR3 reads CSASSGIGYEQYF. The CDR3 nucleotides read TGCAGTGCTAGTAGCGGGATCGGCTACGAGCAGTACTTC.

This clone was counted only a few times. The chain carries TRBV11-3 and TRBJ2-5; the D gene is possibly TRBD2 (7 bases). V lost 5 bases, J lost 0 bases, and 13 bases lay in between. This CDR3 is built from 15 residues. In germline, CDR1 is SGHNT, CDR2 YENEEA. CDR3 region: CASSPGGRDQETQYF. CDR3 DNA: TGTGCCAGCAGCCCGGGGGGCAGGGACCAAGAGACCCAGTACTTC. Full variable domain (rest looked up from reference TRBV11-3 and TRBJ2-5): EAGVVQSPRYKIIEKKQPVAFWCNPISGHNTLYWYLQNLGQGPELLIRYENEEAVDDSQLPKDRFSAERLKGVDSTLKIQPAELGDSAVYLCASSPGGRDQETQYFGPGTRLLVL.

CDR3 bases: TGCGCCAGCAGCTCAACAAGCTATAACAGGGGCTTCACCGGGGAGCTGTTTTTT. Its protein is CASSSTSYNRGFTGELFF. This chain uses TRBV5-1 with TRBJ2-2; TRBD1 matches at 7 bases. V was clipped by 3 bases and J by 4 bases; unmatched bases: 15. Looked up from germline, CDR1 is SGHRS and CDR2 is YFSETQ. The CDR3 has 18 residues.

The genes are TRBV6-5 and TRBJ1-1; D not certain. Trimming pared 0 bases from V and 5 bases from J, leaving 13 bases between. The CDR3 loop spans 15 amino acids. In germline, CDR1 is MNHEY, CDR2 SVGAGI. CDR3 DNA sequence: TGTGCCAGCAGTTACTCGATTGGTCCGGGTACTGAAGCTTTCTTT. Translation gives CASSYSIGPGTEAFF.